The source of this T cell receptor beta chain is a study of Graves' ophthalmopathy and Graves' hyperthyroidism (dated by TCRdb to 2016 to 2018). Some background on the complete study: A patient counted as having stable hyperthyroidism if there was no progression to ophthalmopathy within 18 months of follow-up. The study used TCR beta repertoire signatures to distinguish Graves' ophthalmopathy from Graves' hyperthyroidism and to predict progression to ophthalmopathy. In total, 135 blood samples were TCR-sequenced: around 42 ophthalmopathy, around 75 hyperthyroidism and 17 hyperthyroidism-to-ophthalmopathy patients. To explore V-J signatures distinguishing ophthalmopathy from hyperthyroidism, a discovery set of about a hundred patients (around 44 ophthalmopathy, some 55 stable hyperthyroidism) was enrolled. The independent validation cohort included about 20 hyperthyroidism patients plus 17 patients who later progressed from hyperthyroidism to ophthalmopathy. In a handful of hyperthyroidism patients, the T-cell repertoire of thyroid tissue was compared with the T-cell repertoire of blood. Following sampling, methimazole starting at 30 mg daily was administered to hyperthyroidism patients, and high-dose intravenous methylprednisolone was administered to ophthalmopathy patients.

Trimming at the junction amounts to 3 bases on V and 7 bases on J, and the germline ends lie 30 bases apart. Counted from cysteine to phenylalanine, this CDR3 has 19 amino acids. This entry keeps only the CDR3 DNA: 57 bases, framed from base 1. According to the germline V gene (reference sequence), CDR1 reads LNHDA and CDR2 reads SQIVND. The hyperthyroidism patients were 18 to 65 years old and newly diagnosed, with a disease duration of less than 2 months. Patients with other autoimmune diseases, uncontrolled infections, pregnancy or lactation were excluded. Diagnosis was based on clinical symptoms, serum thyroxine, TRAb, thyroid ultrasound and orbital computed tomography. Total RNA was extracted with Trizol reagent and quality-checked on an Agilent 2100 Bioanalyzer. Results the study describes overall, beyond this receptor: Most expanded thyroid clonotypes with frequency above 0.001 were also detected in blood, suggesting blood repertoires may reflect the thyroid immune response. In cross-validation, the 13-signature model distinguished ophthalmopathy from stable hyperthyroidism with approximately 85% sensitivity and nearly 82% specificity, and in the test set the corresponding values were approximately 79% and 70%. No statistical method was used to predetermine the sample size, and group allocation was not hidden from the investigators. In validation, the model predicted ophthalmopathy progression with 55% to 71% sensitivity and 72% to 80% specificity; about a dozen predicted patients were CT-confirmed with GO in a median of about 6.2 months.

For repertoire sequencing, TCR beta CDR3 regions were amplified from RNA transcripts. The first round was an RT-PCR using HTBI primers with the Qiagen OneStep RT-PCR kit, and this first round was followed by a second-round multiplex PCR, then size selection and purification. Libraries were sequenced paired-end with 100 bp reads on an Illumina HiSeq2000. On the study's bioinformatics: SOAPnuke was used to process the reads, throwing out any read that had adapters, had uncalled bases, had a mean Phred below 15, or lacked an exact constant-primer or identifier match. High-quality paired reads were merged with COPE v1.2.5. Unique nucleotide sequences were defined as clonotypes and aligned to IMGT TRB V, D and J references using MiTCR v1.1. The analysis was limited to V-J combinations with a frequency above 0.0001, which together covered 99.2% of repertoires. For each V-J combination, a TCR clonal expansion and chaos score was defined as the ratio of F50 clonal expansion to chaos observed in the TCRdist matrix. Welch's t-statistics and random forest were used to reduce features to about a dozen V-J combinations, which were fed into a naive Bayes classifier. The Morisita-Horn index was used to measure how similar the thyroid and blood repertoires were. In-frame beta chains were kept once TCRdb had trimmed the public reads at Q25 with fastp and called clones with MiXCR. Entries are consolidated by CDR3 protein sequence, retaining the most common genes and DNA. TCRdb's processing, not the study's, gives the V and J calls here. Recorded for this sample are around 1,200,000 distinct CDR3 sequences; about 35% of them occurred a single time. The ten largest clonotypes hold around 10% of the sample.

With respect to this clonotype: This receptor's antigen is unknown. No base-level quality is on record; no much larger clone is a single base apart.

Sequenced input: peripheral blood or thyroid tissue (not recorded which). This sequence was found in an adult man with Graves' hyperthyroidism. The receptor chain draws on TRBV19 and TRBJ1-2; TRBD1 is a weak D gene call, 6 bases matching. The CDR3 protein sequence reads: CASSIYRRTPIGQQGGYTF. The DNA sequence is given as TGTGCCAGTAGTATTTATCGGAGGACTCCCATCGGACAGCAGGGTGGCTACACCTTC.